Given below is one TCR beta chain in context. In the original processing: Amplification of reference gene primers provided the estimated nucleated cell counts. Sequenced by immunoSEQ multiplex PCR; TCRdb stores in-frame clones only, minus some. D and trimming were read from the DNA, whereas the V and J calls and clone size are those reported in that table. This table holds about 220,000 clones, around 86% found once. The source of the sample is a study of blood T cell repertoires in COVID-19. On the study more broadly: Some COVID-19 samples were acute and others convalescent; all came from the United States, Italy and Spain. PBMCs, B-cell-depleted T cells, or T cells provided the cDNA or gDNA that made up the material.

Germline CDR1 reads SNHLY; CDR2 reads FYNNEI. This CDR3 spans 14 amino acids. V was clipped by 7 bases and J by 9 bases; unmatched bases: 4. The V gene is TRBV2, the J gene TRBJ2-1, with 15 bases lining up with TRBD2. This TCR came from a man aged 30 to 45 who had recovered from COVID-19. Specimen: peripheral blood. Here the CDR3 DNA reads TGTGCCAGCACCGGACTAGCGGGGGGGCCTGAGCAGTTCTTC. Its protein product is CASTGLAGGPEQFF.